These T cell receptor beta chains were read from a single sample in a study of identifying expanded T cells in peripheral blood. The table came from immunoSEQ multiplex PCR; TCRdb's copy has only in-frame clones and leaves some out. The table lists about 110,000 clones, less than 90% of them singletons. Material: blood. Source of these receptors: a person between 18 and 70 years old in good health. Each CDR3 is given with its conserved first and last residue. The order of the fields is D gene, clone size, V gene, J gene, CDR3 DNA, CDR3 protein. D genes are given only for firm matches. Clone size is stated in some rows and not others, as once, few, many or a class when expanded.

.	.	TRBV19	TRBJ1-3	TGTGCCAGTAGTACGGGCCCCGCGGGAAACACCATATATTTT	CASSTGPAGNTIYF
.	.	TRBV4-2	TRBJ1-2	TGTGCCAGCAGCCCCGAGGACAACTATGGCTACACCTTC	CASSPEDNYGYTF
.	.	TRBV6-5	TRBJ2-7	TGTGCCAGCAGATCCCCACAGGGGAGGGACGAGCAGTACTTC	CASRSPQGRDEQYF
.	.	TRBV7-8	TRBJ1-2	TGTGCCAGCAGCTTCCGTATTCGGGCGGGAACTAACTATGGCTACACCTTC	CASSFRIRAGTNYGYTF
.	once	TRBV15	TRBJ2-2	TGTGCCACCAGCGGAGGGGGTGGAGGTCGCACCGGGGAGCTGTTTTTT	CATSGGGGGRTGELFF
.	once	TRBV2	TRBJ2-5	TGTGCCAGCAGTGTCCGCGGGCGACAGGTAGAGACCCAGTACTTC	CASSVRGRQVETQYF
TRBD1	.	TRBV6-6	TRBJ2-5	TGTGCCAGCAGTGGGACAGGCCACGACGGAGAGACCCAGTACTTC	CASSGTGHDGETQYF
.	once	TRBV6-1	TRBJ1-2	TGTGCCAGCAGTGAATACACCGGCGGAAACTATGGCTACACCTTC	CASSEYTGGNYGYTF
.	.	TRBV2	TRBJ2-1	TGTGCCAGCAGTGAATCCCCCCGGGACATGAACAATGAGCAGTTCTTC	CASSESPRDMNNEQFF
.	.	TRBV19	TRBJ2-7	TGTGCCAGTAGTATGGGGGGGACAGGCCTCTACGAGCAGTACTTC	CASSMGGTGLYEQYF
.	.	TRBV28	TRBJ1-1	TGTGCCAGCAGTTCTCAGGGGATCACTGAAGCTTTCTTT	CASSSQGITEAFF
TRBD1	.	TRBV13	TRBJ2-3	TGTGCCAGCAGCAGAAACATAATCGGGACAGGGGGCACAGATACGCAGTATTTT	CASSRNIIGTGGTDTQYF
.	.	TRBV27	TRBJ2-3	TGTGCCAGCAGACCAGCGCGCTTAGGTCGAGGGGGGGATACGCAGTATTTT	CASRPARLGRGGDTQYF
.	.	TRBV10-2	TRBJ2-5	TGCGCCAGCAGCAGCCTCCGGGAGACCCAGTACTTC	CASSSLRETQYF
.	.	TRBV6-1	TRBJ2-2	TGTGCCAGCAGCGGACATACGAACACCGGGGAGCTGTTTTTT	CASSGHTNTGELFF
.	.	TRBV20-1	TRBJ2-5	TGCAGTGCCGGCTATAAAGAGACCCAGTACTTC	CSAGYKETQYF
TRBD1	.	TRBV5-6	TRBJ1-5	TGTGCCAGCAGCTGGGGACAGAGGAGAAATCAGCCCCAGCATTTT	CASSWGQRRNQPQHF
.	.	TRBV10-3	TRBJ1-4	TGTGCCATCAGTGGGGGGGGAGACGAAAAACTGTTTTTT	CAISGGGDEKLFF
.	.	TRBV27	TRBJ2-7	TGTGCCAGCAGTTTCCGGCGGGTTTCCTCCTACGAGCAGTACTTC	CASSFRRVSSYEQYF
.	.	TRBV4-3	TRBJ1-3	TGCGCCAGCAGCCAAGAAAGGGGAGCAGGAAACACCATATATTTT	CASSQERGAGNTIYF
TRBD1	.	TRBV5-4	TRBJ1-6	TGTGCCAGCAGCTTTGGGTCCCAGGGGGATTCACCCCTCCACTTT	CASSFGSQGDSPLHF
TRBD1	.	TRBV6-5	TRBJ1-2	TGTGCCAGCAGTCCGGACAGGCTTGGCTACACCTTC	CASSPDRLGYTF
TRBD2	.	TRBV6-6	TRBJ2-7	TGTGCCAGCAGTTTACTAGCGGACTCTCGGGAGCAGTACTTC	CASSLLADSREQYF
TRBD1	.	TRBV5-4	TRBJ1-2	TGTGCCAGCAGCTTACAGGGGAACTATGGCTACACCTTC	CASSLQGNYGYTF
.	.	TRBV7-3	TRBJ1-1	TGTGCCAGCAGCGTAACAGGGAAGACTGAAGCTTTCTTT	CASSVTGKTEAFF
TRBD1	.	TRBV29-1	TRBJ2-4	TGCAGCGCGAAGGACAGGCTAGCCAAAAACATTCAGTACTTC	CSAKDRLAKNIQYF
TRBD2	.	TRBV7-3	TRBJ2-1	TGTGCCAGCAGCAACAGAGCGGGGGGCTACAATGAGCAGTTCTTC	CASSNRAGGYNEQFF
.	.	TRBV21-1	TRBJ1-1	TGTGCCAGCAGCAAAATAGGGAGCGGAACTGAAGCTTTCTTT	CASSKIGSGTEAFF
.	.	TRBV5-1	TRBJ1-1	TGCGCCAGCAGCTTGGTTGGAAAGAACACTGAAGCTTTCTTT	CASSLVGKNTEAFF
TRBD2	.	TRBV2	TRBJ2-7	TGTGCCAGCAGTGTAAGCGGGAACTACGAGCAGTACTTC	CASSVSGNYEQYF
TRBD1	.	TRBV30	TRBJ2-7	TGTGCCTGGAGTCCGACAGGGGACGAGCAGTACTTC	CAWSPTGDEQYF
.	.	TRBV7-7	TRBJ2-2	TGTGCCAGCAGCTTATACAGGACGGGGGCCGCGAACACCGGGGAGCTGTTTTTT	CASSLYRTGAANTGELFF
TRBD1	.	TRBV2	TRBJ2-5	TGTGCCAGCATAGGGCAGGGGGCTAGGCAAGAGACCCAGTACTTC	CASIGQGARQETQYF
.	.	TRBV6-6	TRBJ1-5	TGTGCCAGCAATCGGGAGGGGGAAGCGAATCCCCAGCATTTT	CASNREGEANPQHF
TRBD1	.	TRBV11-2	TRBJ2-7	TGTGCCAGCAGCCCCGGAGGGACAGGACCCTACGAGCAGTACTTC	CASSPGGTGPYEQYF
TRBD2	.	TRBV7-8	TRBJ2-1	TGTGCCAGCAGCTTAGTACGGCTAGCGGGAGTGAAGCAGTTCTTC	CASSLVRLAGVKQFF
.	.	TRBV19	TRBJ1-2	TGTGCAAGTAGTCTCGGCCCCCGACATCTCGGCTACACCTTC	CASSLGPRHLGYTF
TRBD1	.	TRBV7-3	TRBJ2-6	TGTGCCAGCAGCTATCGGACAGGGACCGGGGCCAACGTCCTGACTTTC	CASSYRTGTGANVLTF
.	.	TRBV7-9	TRBJ2-1	TGTGCCAGCAGCACGCCAGGCACTGAGCAGTTCTTC	CASSTPGTEQFF
.	.	TRBV28	TRBJ1-4	TGTGCCAGCAGTGGGACACGGGATTCTGAAAAACTGTTTTTT	CASSGTRDSEKLFF
.	once	TRBV28	TRBJ2-7	TGTGCCAGCAACCCTGGACAGTCCTACGAGCAGTACTTC	CASNPGQSYEQYF
.	.	TRBV5-1	TRBJ2-5	TGCGCCAGCAGCTTGATGCAGGGCCGGGAGACCCAGTACTTC	CASSLMQGRETQYF
.	.	TRBV7-7	TRBJ2-3	TGTGCCAGCAGCCCCCTGGGCGGGACAACAGATACGCAGTATTTT	CASSPLGGTTDTQYF
.	.	TRBV19	TRBJ2-5	TGTGCCAGTAGTACAGGGGTGGGAGAGACCCAGTACTTC	CASSTGVGETQYF
TRBD1	.	TRBV5-1	TRBJ2-7	TGCGCCAGCAGCTTTATGGACAGGGGCCACGAGCAGTACTTC	CASSFMDRGHEQYF
TRBD2	.	TRBV2	TRBJ2-3	TGTGCCAGCAGTGCGCGCCGGCTAGCGGGCCTAAACACAGATACGCAGTATTTT	CASSARRLAGLNTDTQYF